These 20 T cell receptor beta chains were sequenced from one sample in a study of blood T cell repertoires in COVID-19 (dated by TCRdb to 2019 to 2021). The receptor library was made with the immunoSEQ multiplex PCR assay. What TCRdb holds here is the immuneACCESS table cut down to in-frame rearrangements. Part of the clones is not present; checked against another copy, under half of the missing clones reflect an unresolved V gene, and the others are unexplained. Recorded for this sample are approximately 220,000 clones; just under 90% of them occurred a single time. 1.2% of the sample rests with the top ten. Specimen: PBMCs or T cells enriched from blood (not recorded which). The receptor source for this set is a man aged 25 to 45 who had recovered from COVID-19.

The chain employs TRBV27 and TRBJ2-7; the D gene is possibly TRBD1 (5 bases). The V end lost 3 bases, the J end lost 2 bases, and 8 bases lay between the germline ends. CDR3 length: 13 amino acids. CDR1 is MNHEY, CDR2 SMNVEV, per germline (reference sequence). The CDR3 coding sequence is TGTGCCAGCAGTTTGGCGACAGCCTACGAGCAGTACTTC. Residues: CASSLATAYEQYF.

The V and J genes are TRBV27 and TRBJ2-1, with a weak D call TRBD1 (6 bases). Germline V gene lookup returns CDR1 MNHEY and CDR2 SMNVEV (reference sequence). The CDR3 is 13 amino acids. Trimming shortened V by 11 bases and J by 2 bases, and 13 bases separated the two germline ends. CDR3 sequence reads: CAAGATTYNEQFF. The CDR3 nucleotides are TGTGCCGCAGGGGCAACGACCTACAATGAGCAGTTCTTC.

In this sample, this clone turned up once. The chain couples TRBV6-5 to TRBJ1-2; D uncertain. The V and J ends lost 8 bases and 0 bases respectively, with 16 bases between them. CDR1 is MNHEY and CDR2 is SVGAGI in the germline V gene. This CDR3 has 15 amino acids. DNA for the CDR3: TGTGCCAGCGGCCCCTCCGAGGGCCCTAACTATGGCTACACCTTC. Its protein product is CASGPSEGPNYGYTF.

The chain recombines TRBV19 with TRBJ1-6, with D possibly matching TRBD1 (6 bases). The germline V and J ends were trimmed by 3 bases and 7 bases, with 13 bases remaining between them. Germline V gives CDR1 LNHDA, CDR2 SQIVND (reference sequence). The CDR3 has 15 amino acids. The CDR3 coding sequence is TGTGCCAGTAGTATTGCGACAGGCGGGAATTCACCCCTCCACTTT. Encoded protein: CASSIATGGNSPLHF.

The rearrangement uses TRBV4-3 and TRBJ2-1, with a possible D match to TRBD2 (5 bases). CDR1 and CDR2 (germline): LGHNA, YSLEER. V dropped 4 bases and J dropped 0 bases, with 13 bases sitting between them. This CDR3 spans 16 amino acids. CDR3 loop: CASSRGLASSYNEQFF. The CDR3 nucleotides read TGCGCCAGCAGCCGAGGACTCGCTAGCTCCTACAATGAGCAGTTCTTC.

This clone came up a few times. For the CDR3, the DNA is TGTGCCAGCAGCCCTATATGGACTAGCGAGAACGGGGAGCTGTTTTTT. Encoded protein: CASSPIWTSENGELFF. The chain joins TRBV7-9 to TRBJ2-2; 9 nucleotides agree with TRBD2. The CDR3 extends over 16 amino acids. With V trimmed by 5 bases and J by 7 bases, 11 bases remained unmatched. Germline V gene sequence: CDR1 SEHNR, CDR2 FQNEAQ (reference sequence).

The J gene is TRBJ2-1, the V gene TRBV7-2, with a possible D match to TRBD2 (5 bases). The germline V gene has CDR1 SGHTA and CDR2 FQGNSA. This CDR3 region has 15 residues. The V and J ends lost 0 bases and 5 bases respectively, with 11 bases between them. For the CDR3, the DNA is TGTGCCAGCAGCTTAGCGACTACCACTCACAATGAGCAGTTCTTC. It encodes CASSLATTTHNEQFF.

V usage is TRBV3-1 (or the pseudogene TRBV3-2) and J usage is TRBJ1-1; TRBD1 matches 8 bases. The V segment lost 5 bases and the J segment 4 bases; nucleotides outside the gene matches: 6. Germline lookup yields CDR1 LGHDT and CDR2 YNNKEL (reference sequence). The CDR3 covers 14 residues. CDR3 amino acids: CASSESDRGTEAFF. The DNA for the CDR3 is TGTGCCAGCAGCGAGTCAGACAGGGGCACTGAAGCTTTCTTT.

This clone was seen just once. The V and J genes are TRBV5-1 and TRBJ1-1, with D possibly TRBD1 on 6 matching bases. Trimming stripped 4 bases from V and 7 bases from J, with 23 bases between. CDR3 size: 16 residues. Germline V CDR1 and CDR2: SGHRS, YFSETQ. CDR3 DNA sequence: TGCGCCAGCAGCATGACCTCCGGGACATATCCAAATGAAGCTTTCTTT. Its translation is CASSMTSGTYPNEAFF.

The CDR3 sequence is CASSGRTGDGYTF. The CDR3 nucleotides are TGCGCCAGCAGTGGCAGGACAGGGGATGGCTACACCTTC. V usage is TRBV10-1 and J usage is TRBJ1-2, with TRBD1 matching over 9 bases. Trimming took 4 bases from V and 6 from J; bases not matched to a gene: 3. Germline V gene data show CDR1 as WNHNN and CDR2 as SYGVQD (reference sequence). The CDR3 contains 13 residues.

The chain uses TRBV4-3 and TRBJ2-3; D unclear. Germline lookup yields CDR1 LGHNA and CDR2 YSLEER. The CDR3 sequence is 13 residues long. V lost 0 bases and J lost 6, with 7 bases in between. CDR3 nucleotide sequence: TGCGCCAGCAGCCAAGACGTCCTGGATACGCAGTATTTT. Its protein product is CASSQDVLDTQYF.

The chain employs TRBV5-1 and TRBJ2-7, with 7 bases identical to TRBD1. J lost 4 bases, V lost 3 bases, and 13 bases had no gene match. The germline CDR1 and CDR2 sequences are SGHRS and YFSETQ. The CDR3 has 16 residues. The CDR3 reads CASSYYRGGRKYEQYF. CDR3 DNA: TGCGCCAGCAGCTATTACAGGGGCGGTCGTAAATACGAGCAGTACTTC. The whole variable domain, filled in from reference TRBV5-1 and TRBJ2-7, reads KAGVTQTPRYLIKTRGQQVTLSCSPISGHRSVSWYQQTPGQGLQFLFEYFSETQRNKGNFPGRFSGRQFSNSRSEMNVSTLELGDSALYLCASSYYRGGRKYEQYFGPGTRLTVT.

The chain has TRBV27 and TRBJ1-2; D might be TRBD1 (5 bases). The ends were cut back, 0 bases at V and 5 bases at J, with 16 bases in the middle. The CDR3 runs to 16 residues. CDR1 and CDR2 from the germline V gene are MNHEY and SMNVEV (reference sequence). The DNA of the CDR3 is TGTGCCAGCAGTTTATCGATTCAGGGAGGGGTGTATGGCTACACCTTC. It translates to CASSLSIQGGVYGYTF.

This clone was picked up one time. V and J are TRBV27 and TRBJ2-5, with D possibly matching TRBD2 (5 bases). V lost 2 bases to trimming and J lost 5 bases, with 12 bases between them. Looked up from germline, CDR1 is MNHEY and CDR2 is SMNVEV (reference sequence). CDR3 length equals 14 residues. In DNA, the CDR3 is TGTGCCAGCAGTTTAGTCGGGGTTGATGAGACCCAGTACTTC. Protein product: CASSLVGVDETQYF.

The chain couples TRBV30 to TRBJ1-1, with 8 positions matching TRBD1. The ends lost 2 bases at V and 5 bases at J; junction bases unmatched: 4. The CDR3 loop spans 13 amino acids. Germline V lookup: CDR1 GTSNPN, CDR2 SVGIG (reference sequence). CDR3: CAWSIRTGTEAFF. In nucleotides, the CDR3 is TGTGCCTGGAGTATCCGGACAGGGACTGAAGCTTTCTTT.

This rearrangement joins TRBV18 to TRBJ2-3; 11 positions match TRBD2. The V segment lost 3 bases and the J segment 0 bases; nucleotides outside the gene matches: 2. The CDR3 is 16 residues long. Germline CDR1 KGHSH, CDR2 LQKENI. CDR3 in amino acids: CASSPTSGTSTDTQYF. The CDR3 DNA reads as TGTGCCAGCTCACCGACTAGCGGGACAAGCACAGATACGCAGTATTTT.

The rearrangement uses TRBV29-1 and TRBJ1-1; D gene ambiguous. Trimming pared 0 bases from V and 5 bases from J, leaving 7 bases between. Per germline, CDR1 SQVTM and CDR2 ANQGSEA. The CDR3 runs 12 residues. The CDR3 sequence: CSVEESQTEAFF. The CDR3 DNA reads as TGCAGCGTTGAAGAAAGTCAGACTGAAGCTTTCTTT.

The V call is TRBV4-2, the J call TRBJ2-4; possibly TRBD2 for D (6 bases). In germline, CDR1 is LGHNA, CDR2 YNFKEQ. CDR3 length: 19 residues. The V end lost 0 bases, the J end lost 1 base, and 19 bases lay between the germline ends. CDR3 loop: CASSQDKVWREEAKNIQYF. CDR3 in DNA: TGTGCCAGCAGCCAAGATAAGGTTTGGAGGGAGGAGGCCAAAAACATTCAGTACTTC.

This clone was recorded a few times. The genes are TRBV2 and TRBJ2-7; 7 nucleotides align to TRBD1. Per the germline V gene, CDR1 is SNHLY and CDR2 is FYNNEI. Unmatched junction bases numbered 9, after V lost 7 bases and J lost 0 bases. This CDR3 is 15 amino acids long. Here the CDR3 DNA reads TGTGCCAGCAAGAATACTGGGACAGCCTCCTACGAGCAGTACTTC. It translates to CASKNTGTASYEQYF.

The gene calls are TRBV29-1 and TRBJ2-1; TRBD2 agrees at 15 bases. The CDR3 has 14 residues. The V segment lost 7 bases and the J segment 9 bases; nucleotides outside the gene matches: 7. CDR1 and CDR2 from the germline V gene are SQVTM and ANQGSEA. CDR3: CSGRTSGRAGEQFF. The CDR3 coding sequence is TGCAGCGGCCGGACTAGCGGGAGGGCCGGTGAGCAGTTCTTC.